The sequence of this T cell receptor beta chain was determined in a study of CD8 T cells in Susac syndrome. RNA was extracted with the RNeasy kit, and a quantity of roughly 0.45 to 1 ug was reverse transcribed using random hexamers. Multiplex immunoSEQ PCR targeted 54 Vbeta and 13 Jbeta TCR beta segments. TCRdb reanalysed the immunoSEQ multiplex PCR reads using MiXCR and keeps one entry per CDR3 protein. This table holds about 300,000 distinct CDR3 sequences, 65% to 90% found once. Germline loops: CDR1 LNHDA, CDR2 SQIVND (reference sequence). This CDR3 contains 14 residues. V dropped 4 bases and J dropped 5; count of bases not matched to a gene: 3. The CD8+ and CD4+ T cells were negatively isolated, with the TEMRA cells enriched by FACS.

The gene calls are TRBV19 and TRBJ2-1, with 9 bases identical to TRBD2. This TCR was recovered from a human donor with multiple sclerosis. Specimen: CD8+ T cells from PBMCs. The CDR3 loop is CASSTGTSHNEQFF. The CDR3 nucleotides are TGTGCCAGTAGTACCGGGACTAGCCACAATGAGCAGTTCTTC.